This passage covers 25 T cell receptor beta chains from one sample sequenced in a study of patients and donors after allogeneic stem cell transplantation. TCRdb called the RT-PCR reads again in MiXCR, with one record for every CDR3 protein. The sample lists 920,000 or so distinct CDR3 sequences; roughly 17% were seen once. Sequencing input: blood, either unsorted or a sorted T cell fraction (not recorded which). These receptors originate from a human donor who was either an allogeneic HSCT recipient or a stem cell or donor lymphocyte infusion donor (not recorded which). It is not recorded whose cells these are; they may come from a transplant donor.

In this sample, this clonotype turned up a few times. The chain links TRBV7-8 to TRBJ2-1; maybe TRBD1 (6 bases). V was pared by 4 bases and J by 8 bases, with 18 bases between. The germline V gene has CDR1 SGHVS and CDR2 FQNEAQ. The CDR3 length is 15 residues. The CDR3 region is CASSSHRVQSDEQFF. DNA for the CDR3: TGTGCCAGCAGCTCCCACAGGGTGCAATCGGATGAGCAGTTCTTC.

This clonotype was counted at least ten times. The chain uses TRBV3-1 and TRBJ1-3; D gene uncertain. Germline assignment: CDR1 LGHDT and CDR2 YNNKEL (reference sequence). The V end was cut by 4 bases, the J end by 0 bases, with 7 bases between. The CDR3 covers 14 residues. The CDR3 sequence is CASSRRSSGNTIYF. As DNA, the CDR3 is TGTGCCAGCAGCCGACGGAGCTCTGGAAACACCATATATTTT.

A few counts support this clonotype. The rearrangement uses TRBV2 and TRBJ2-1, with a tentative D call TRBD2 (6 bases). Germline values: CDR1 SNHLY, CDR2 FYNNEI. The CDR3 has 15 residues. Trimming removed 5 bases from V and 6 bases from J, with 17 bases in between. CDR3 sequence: CASSNVVRRANEQFF. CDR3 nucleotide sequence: TGTGCCAGCAGTAATGTCGTGCGGAGGGCCAATGAGCAGTTCTTC.

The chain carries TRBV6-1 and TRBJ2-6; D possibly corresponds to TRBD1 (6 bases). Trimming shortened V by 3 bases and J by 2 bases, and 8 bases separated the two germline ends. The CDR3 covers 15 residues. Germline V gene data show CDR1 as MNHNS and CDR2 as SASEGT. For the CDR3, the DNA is TGTGCCAGCAGTGAGCAGGGGACTGGGGCCAACGTCCTGACTTTC. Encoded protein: CASSEQGTGANVLTF.

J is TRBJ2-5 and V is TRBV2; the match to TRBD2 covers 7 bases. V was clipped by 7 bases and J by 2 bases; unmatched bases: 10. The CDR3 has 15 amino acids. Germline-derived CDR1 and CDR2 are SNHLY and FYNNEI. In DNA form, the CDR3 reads TGTGCCAGCACCCAGATTGGGGGACTACAAGAGACCCAGTACTTC. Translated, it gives CASTQIGGLQETQYF. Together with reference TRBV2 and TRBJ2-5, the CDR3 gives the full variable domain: EPEVTQTPSHQVTQMGQEVILRCVPISNHLYFYWYRQILGQKVEFLVSFYNNEISEKSEIFDDQFSVERPDGSNFTLKIRSTKLEDSAMYFCASTQIGGLQETQYFGPGTRLLVL.

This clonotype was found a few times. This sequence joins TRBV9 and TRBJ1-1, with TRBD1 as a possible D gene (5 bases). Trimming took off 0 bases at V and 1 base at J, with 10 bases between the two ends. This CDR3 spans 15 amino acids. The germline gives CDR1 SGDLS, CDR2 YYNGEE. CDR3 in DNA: TGTGCCAGCAGCGTAGGTAGGACACCGAACACTGAAGCTTTCTTT. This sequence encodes CASSVGRTPNTEAFF.

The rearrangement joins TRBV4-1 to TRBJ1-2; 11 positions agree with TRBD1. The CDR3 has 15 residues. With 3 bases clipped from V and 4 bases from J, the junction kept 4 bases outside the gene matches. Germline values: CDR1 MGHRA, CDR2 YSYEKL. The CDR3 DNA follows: TGCGCCAGCAGCCAGGGACAGGGGGGGTTCTATGGCTACACCTTC. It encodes CASSQGQGGFYGYTF.

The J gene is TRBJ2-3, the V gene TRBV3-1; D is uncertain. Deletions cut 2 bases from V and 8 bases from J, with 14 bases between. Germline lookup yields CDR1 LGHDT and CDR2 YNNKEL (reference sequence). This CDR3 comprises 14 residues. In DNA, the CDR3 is TGTGCCAGCAGCCAATCCGACTCCCCCGGTACGCAGTATTTT. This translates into CASSQSDSPGTQYF.

The CDR3 spells CASSHVRGVYNEQFF. The DNA of the CDR3 is TGTGCCAGCAGCCACGTCCGGGGGGTCTACAATGAGCAGTTCTTC. The V call is TRBV11-2, the J call TRBJ2-1; TRBD2 agrees at 7 bases. This CDR3 comprises 15 residues. V trimming: 5 bases; J trimming: 3 bases; junction bases outside the gene matches: 7. The germline CDR1 and CDR2 sequences are SGHAT and FQNNGV.

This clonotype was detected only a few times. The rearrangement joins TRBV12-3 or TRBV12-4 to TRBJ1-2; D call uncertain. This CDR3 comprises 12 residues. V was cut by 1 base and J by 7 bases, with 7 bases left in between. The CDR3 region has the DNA TGTGCCAGCAGTTTAGGTCCCTTTGGCTACACCTTC. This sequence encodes CASSLGPFGYTF.

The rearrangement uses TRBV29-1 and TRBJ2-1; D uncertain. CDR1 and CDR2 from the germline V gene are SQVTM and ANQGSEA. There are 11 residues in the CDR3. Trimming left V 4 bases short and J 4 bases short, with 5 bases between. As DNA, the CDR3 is TGCAGCGTTGGGGCGTACAATGAGCAGTTCTTC. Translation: CSVGAYNEQFF.

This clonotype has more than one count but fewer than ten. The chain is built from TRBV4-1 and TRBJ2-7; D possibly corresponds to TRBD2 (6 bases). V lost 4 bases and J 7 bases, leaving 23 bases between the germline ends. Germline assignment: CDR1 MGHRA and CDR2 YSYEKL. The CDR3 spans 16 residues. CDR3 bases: TGCGCCAGCAGCCCGACCCCCGGGACTGGGCCTTCTGAGCAGTACTTC. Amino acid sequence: CASSPTPGTGPSEQYF.

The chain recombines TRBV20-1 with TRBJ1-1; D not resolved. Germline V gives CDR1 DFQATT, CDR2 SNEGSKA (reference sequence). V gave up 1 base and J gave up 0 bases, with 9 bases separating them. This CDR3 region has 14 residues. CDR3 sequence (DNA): TGCAGTGCTAGAGCCCTTTCCATGAACACTGAAGCTTTCTTT. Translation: CSARALSMNTEAFF.

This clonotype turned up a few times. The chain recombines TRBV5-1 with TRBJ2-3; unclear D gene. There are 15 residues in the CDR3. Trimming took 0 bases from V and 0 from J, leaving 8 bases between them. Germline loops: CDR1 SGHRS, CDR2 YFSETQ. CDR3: CASSLGARSTDTQYF. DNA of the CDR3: TGCGCCAGCAGCTTGGGGGCGCGTAGCACAGATACGCAGTATTTT. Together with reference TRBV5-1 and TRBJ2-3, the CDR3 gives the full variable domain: KAGVTQTPRYLIKTRGQQVTLSCSPISGHRSVSWYQQTPGQGLQFLFEYFSETQRNKGNFPGRFSGRQFSNSRSEMNVSTLELGDSALYLCASSLGARSTDTQYFGPGTRLTVL.

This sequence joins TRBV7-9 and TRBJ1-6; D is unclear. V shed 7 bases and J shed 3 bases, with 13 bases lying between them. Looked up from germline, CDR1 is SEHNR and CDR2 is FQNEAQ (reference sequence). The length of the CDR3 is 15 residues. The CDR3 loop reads CASTPRPLYNSPLHF. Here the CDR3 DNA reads TGTGCCAGCACCCCCCGACCGCTCTATAATTCACCCCTCCACTTT.

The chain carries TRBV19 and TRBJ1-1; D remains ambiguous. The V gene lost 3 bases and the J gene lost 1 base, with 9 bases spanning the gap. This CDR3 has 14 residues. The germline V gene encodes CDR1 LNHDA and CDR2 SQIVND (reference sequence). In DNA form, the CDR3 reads TGTGCCAGTAGTATCGGCAGATCGAACACTGAAGCTTTCTTT. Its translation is CASSIGRSNTEAFF.

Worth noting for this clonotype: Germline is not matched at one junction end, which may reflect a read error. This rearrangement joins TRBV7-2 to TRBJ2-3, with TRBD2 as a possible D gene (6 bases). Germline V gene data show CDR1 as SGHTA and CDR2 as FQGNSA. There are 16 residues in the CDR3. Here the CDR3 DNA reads TGTGCCAGCAGATTAGCGGTAGCGAGAGGCCCAGATACGCAGTATTTT. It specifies CASRLAVARGPDTQYF.

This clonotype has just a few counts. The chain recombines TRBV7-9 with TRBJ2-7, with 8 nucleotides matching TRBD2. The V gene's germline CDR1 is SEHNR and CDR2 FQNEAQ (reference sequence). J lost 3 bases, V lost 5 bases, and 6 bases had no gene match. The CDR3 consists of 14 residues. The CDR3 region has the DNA TGTGCCAGCAGCCCTAGCGGGTCAATCTACGAGCAGTACTTC. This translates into CASSPSGSIYEQYF. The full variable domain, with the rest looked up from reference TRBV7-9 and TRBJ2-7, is DTGVSQNPRHKITKRGQNVTFRCDPISEHNRLYWYRQTLGQGPEFLTYFQNEAQLEKSRLLSDRFSAERPKGSFSTLEIQRTEQGDSAMYLCASSPSGSIYEQYFGPGTRLTVT.

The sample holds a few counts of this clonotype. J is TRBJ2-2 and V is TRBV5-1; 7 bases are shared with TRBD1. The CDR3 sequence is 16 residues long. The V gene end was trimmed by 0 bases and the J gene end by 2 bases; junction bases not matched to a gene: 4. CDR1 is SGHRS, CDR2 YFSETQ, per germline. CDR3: CASSLERGQNTGELFF. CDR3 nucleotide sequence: TGCGCCAGCAGCTTGGAAAGGGGGCAAAACACCGGGGAGCTGTTTTTT.

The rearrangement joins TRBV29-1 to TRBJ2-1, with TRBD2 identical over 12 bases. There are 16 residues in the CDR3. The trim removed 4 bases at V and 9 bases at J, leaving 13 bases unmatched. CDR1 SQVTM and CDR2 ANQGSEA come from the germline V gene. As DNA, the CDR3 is TGCAGCGTTGCGGTTCGGTCTAGCGGGGGGGCCGCTGAGCAGTTCTTC. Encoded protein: CSVAVRSSGGAAEQFF.

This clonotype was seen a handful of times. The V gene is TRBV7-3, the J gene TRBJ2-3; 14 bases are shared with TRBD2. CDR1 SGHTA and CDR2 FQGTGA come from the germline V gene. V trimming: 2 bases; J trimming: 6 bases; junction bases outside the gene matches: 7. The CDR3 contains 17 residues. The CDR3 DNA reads TGTGCCAGCAGCTTATATCCGGGACTAGCGGGGGCTGATACGCAGTATTTT. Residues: CASSLYPGLAGADTQYF.

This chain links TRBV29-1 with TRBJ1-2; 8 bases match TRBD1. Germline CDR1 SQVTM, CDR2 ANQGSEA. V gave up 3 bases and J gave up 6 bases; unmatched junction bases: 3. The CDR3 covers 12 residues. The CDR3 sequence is CSVDRGLDGYTF. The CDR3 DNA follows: TGCAGCGTTGACAGGGGGCTCGATGGCTACACCTTC.

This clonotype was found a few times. In DNA form, the CDR3 reads TGTGCCAGCTCACCGCAGGGGGCAGCCAAAAACATTCAGTACTTC. Amino acid sequence: CASSPQGAAKNIQYF. The gene calls are TRBV18 and TRBJ2-4, with 8 bases matching TRBD1. The CDR3 covers 15 residues. The J segment lost 0 bases and the V segment lost 3 bases, leaving 1 base of the junction unmatched. Germline V lookup: CDR1 KGHSH, CDR2 LQKENI.

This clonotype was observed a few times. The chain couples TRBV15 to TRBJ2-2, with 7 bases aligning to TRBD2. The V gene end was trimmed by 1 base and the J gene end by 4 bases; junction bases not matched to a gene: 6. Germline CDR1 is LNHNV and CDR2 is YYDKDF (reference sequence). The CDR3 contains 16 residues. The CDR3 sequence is CATSRVVGEGTGELFF. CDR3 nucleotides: TGTGCCACCAGCAGAGTCGTAGGGGAGGGCACCGGGGAGCTGTTTTTT. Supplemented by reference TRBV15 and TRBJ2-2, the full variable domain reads DAMVIQNPRYQVTQFGKPVTLSCSQTLNHNVMYWYQQKSSQAPKLLFHYYDKDFNNEADTPDNFQSRRPNTSFCFLDIRSPGLGDTAMYLCATSRVVGEGTGELFFGEGSRLTVL.

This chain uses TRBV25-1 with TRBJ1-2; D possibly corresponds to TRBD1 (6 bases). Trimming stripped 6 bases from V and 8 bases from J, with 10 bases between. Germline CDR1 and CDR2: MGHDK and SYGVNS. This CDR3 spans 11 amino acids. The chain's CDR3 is CASRHREGYTF. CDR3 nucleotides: TGTGCCAGCAGACACAGGGAAGGCTACACCTTC.